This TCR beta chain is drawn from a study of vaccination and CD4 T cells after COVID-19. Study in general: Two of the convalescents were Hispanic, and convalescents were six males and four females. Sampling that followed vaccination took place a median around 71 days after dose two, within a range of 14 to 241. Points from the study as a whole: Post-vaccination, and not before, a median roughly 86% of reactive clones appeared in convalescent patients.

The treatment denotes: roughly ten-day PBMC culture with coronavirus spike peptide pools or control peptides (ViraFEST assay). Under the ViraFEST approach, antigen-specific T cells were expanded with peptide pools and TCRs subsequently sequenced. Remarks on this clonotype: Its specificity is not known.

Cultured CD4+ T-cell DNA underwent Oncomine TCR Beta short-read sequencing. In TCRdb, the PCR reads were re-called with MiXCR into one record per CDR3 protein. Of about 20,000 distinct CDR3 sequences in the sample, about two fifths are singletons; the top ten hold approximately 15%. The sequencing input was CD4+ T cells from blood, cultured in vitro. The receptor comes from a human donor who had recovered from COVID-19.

The CDR3 DNA reads as TGTGCCAGTAGGGTTGGGGGGTCGGAGACCCAGTACTTC. Residues: CASRVGGSETQYF. The rearrangement links TRBV19 to TRBJ2-5; TRBD2 is a possible D gene (6 bases). V was clipped by 6 bases and J by 5 bases, with 13 bases between them. The CDR3 covers 13 residues. Germline assignment: CDR1 LNHDA and CDR2 SQIVND (reference sequence).